This T cell receptor beta chain is drawn from a study of cytomegalovirus exposure and HLA in healthy donors. CDR3 size: 14 residues. Germline CDR1 reads MDHEN; CDR2 reads SYDVKM. Primers included in the PCR were 60 Vbeta and 13 Jbeta primers. Only in-frame clones appear in the TCRdb table, and some are missing; sequencing was by immunoSEQ multiplex PCR. The sample holds approximately 180,000 clones, roughly four fifths seen once. V and J are TRBV28 and TRBJ2-5; perhaps TRBD2 as D (6 bases). The DNA end is more similar to TRBJ2-7, so the J call may be wrong. The specimen sequenced was PBMCs. The TCR sequence derives from a male donor in good health and CMV-seronegative. The CDR3 DNA reads as TGTGCCAGCACAAGGGGTGGGAGGACCTACGAGCAGTACTTC. Its translation: CASTRGGRTYEQYF.